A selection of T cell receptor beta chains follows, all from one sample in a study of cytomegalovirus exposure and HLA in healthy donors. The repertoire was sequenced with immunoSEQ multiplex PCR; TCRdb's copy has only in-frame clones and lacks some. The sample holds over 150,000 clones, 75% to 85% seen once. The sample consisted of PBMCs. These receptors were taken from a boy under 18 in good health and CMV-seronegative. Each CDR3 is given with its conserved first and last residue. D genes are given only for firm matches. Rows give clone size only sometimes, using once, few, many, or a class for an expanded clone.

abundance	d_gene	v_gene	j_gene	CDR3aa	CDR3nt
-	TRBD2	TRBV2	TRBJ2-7	CASSRTSVSYEQYF	TGTGCCAGCAGTAGAACTAGCGTCTCCTACGAGCAGTACTTC
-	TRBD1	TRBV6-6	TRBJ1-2	CASSYSGQGEGYTF	TGTGCCAGCAGTTACTCGGGACAGGGGGAAGGCTACACCTTC
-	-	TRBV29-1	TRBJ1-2	CSVEAVPDRARGEGYTF	TGCAGCGTTGAAGCGGTACCGGACAGAGCCAGGGGTGAGGGCTACACCTTC
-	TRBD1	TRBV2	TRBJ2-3	CASLLTGGDTQYF	TGTGCCAGCCTATTGACAGGGGGAGATACGCAGTATTTT
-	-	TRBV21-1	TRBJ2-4	CASSKSPLAPIAKNIQYF	TGTGCCAGCAGCAAATCGCCCCTCGCCCCTATAGCCAAAAACATTCAGTACTTC
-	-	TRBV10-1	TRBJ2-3	CASSDGLEADTQYF	TGCGCCAGCAGTGACGGGTTGGAGGCAGATACGCAGTATTTT
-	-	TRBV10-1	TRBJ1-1	CASSPQVNTEAFF	TGCGCCAGCAGCCCACAGGTTAACACTGAAGCTTTCTTT
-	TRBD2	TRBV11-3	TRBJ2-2	CASSFRGANTGELFF	TGTGCCAGCAGCTTTCGGGGGGCGAACACCGGGGAGCTGTTTTTT
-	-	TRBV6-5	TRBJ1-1	CASRHPSGGRTEAFF	TGTGCCAGCAGACACCCTTCGGGGGGCCGGACTGAAGCTTTCTTT
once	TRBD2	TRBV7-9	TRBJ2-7	CASSHPSGRPYEQYF	TGTGCCAGCAGTCACCCTAGCGGGAGACCCTACGAGCAGTACTTC
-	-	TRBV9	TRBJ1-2	CASSVELGNYYGYTF	TGTGCCAGCAGCGTAGAGTTGGGCAACTACTATGGCTACACCTTC
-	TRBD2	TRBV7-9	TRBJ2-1	CASTSGLAGGPTYNEQFF	TGTGCCAGCACCTCGGGACTAGCGGGGGGGCCGACCTACAATGAGCAGTTCTTC
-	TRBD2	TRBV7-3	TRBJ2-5	CASSLVGGRGETQYF	TGTGCCAGCAGCCTTGTCGGGGGGAGGGGAGAGACCCAGTACTTC
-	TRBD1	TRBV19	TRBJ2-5	CASSTRQGQETQYF	TGTGCCAGTAGTACGAGACAGGGACAAGAGACCCAGTACTTC
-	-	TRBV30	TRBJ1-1	CAWSPDSRVEAFF	TGTGCCTGGAGTCCGGACAGTCGGGTTGAAGCTTTCTTT
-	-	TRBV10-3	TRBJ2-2	CAISDYETRSSRELFF	TGTGCCATCAGTGATTACGAGACTAGATCTTCCAGGGAGCTGTTTTTT
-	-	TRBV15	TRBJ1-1	CATSRERVQGSDEAFF	TGTGCCACCAGCAGAGAGAGGGTTCAGGGGAGCGATGAAGCTTTCTTT
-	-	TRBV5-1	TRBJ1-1	CASSRRQVNTEAFF	TGCGCCAGCAGCCGACGCCAGGTGAACACTGAAGCTTTCTTT
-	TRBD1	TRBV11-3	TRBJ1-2	CASSNRGRGDYGYTF	TGTGCCAGCAGCAACAGGGGTCGAGGTGACTATGGCTACACCTTC
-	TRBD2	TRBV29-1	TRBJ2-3	CSVVQTSGTDTQYF	TGCAGCGTTGTGCAAACTAGCGGGACAGATACGCAGTATTTT
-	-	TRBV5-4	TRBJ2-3	CASSLRGRAVTDTQYF	TGTGCCAGCAGCTTACGCGGCAGGGCCGTGACAGATACGCAGTATTTT
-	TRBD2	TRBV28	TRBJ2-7	CASRRPGLAGDEQYF	TGTGCCAGCAGGCGTCCGGGACTAGCGGGAGACGAGCAGTACTTC
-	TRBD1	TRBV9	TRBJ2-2	CAGGQGVTGELFF	TGTGCCGGAGGACAGGGGGTAACCGGGGAGCTGTTTTTT
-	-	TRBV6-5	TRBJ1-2	CASSSGDGYTF	TGTGCCAGCAGTTCGGGTGATGGCTACACCTTC
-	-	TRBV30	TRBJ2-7	CAWSVGGGIPYEQYF	TGTGCCTGGAGTGTAGGGGGGGGCATACCCTACGAGCAGTACTTC
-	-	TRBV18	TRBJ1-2	CASSLTKSHYGYTF	TGTGCCAGCTCCCTAACGAAGTCCCACTATGGCTACACCTTC
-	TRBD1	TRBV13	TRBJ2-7	CASSLQGDSYEQYF	TGTGCCAGCAGCTTACAGGGGGACTCCTACGAGCAGTACTTC
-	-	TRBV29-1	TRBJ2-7	CSVSDRDLGSYEQYF	TGCAGCGTCAGTGACCGGGACTTGGGCTCCTACGAGCAGTACTTC
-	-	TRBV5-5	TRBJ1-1	CASSHGGTRGTEAFF	TGTGCCAGCAGCCACGGGGGGACTCGAGGGACTGAAGCTTTCTTT
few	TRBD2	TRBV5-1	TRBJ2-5	CASSFALAAETQYF	TGCGCCAGCAGCTTCGCTCTAGCGGCAGAGACCCAGTACTTC
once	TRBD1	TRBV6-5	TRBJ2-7	CASSTGGRGEQYF	TGTGCCAGCTCAACAGGGGGACGGGGCGAGCAGTACTTC
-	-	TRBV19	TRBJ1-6	CASTPGGNSPLHF	TGTGCCAGTACTCCGGGAGGCAATTCACCCCTCCACTTT
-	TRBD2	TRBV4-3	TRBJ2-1	CASSQVTSGGGSYNEQFF	TGCGCCAGCAGCCAAGTAACTAGCGGGGGGGGCTCCTACAATGAGCAGTTCTTC
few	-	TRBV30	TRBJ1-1	CAWIVVTEAFF	TGTGCCTGGATAGTGGTTACTGAAGCTTTCTTT
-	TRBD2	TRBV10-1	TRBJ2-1	CASSDGGGGPYNEQFF	TGCGCCAGCAGTGATGGTGGGGGGGGACCCTACAATGAGCAGTTCTTC
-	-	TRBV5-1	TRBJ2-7	CASSRGAVGDEQYF	TGCGCCAGCAGCCGGGGGGCCGTAGGTGACGAGCAGTACTTC
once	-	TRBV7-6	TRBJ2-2	CASSLLPEVDTGELFF	TGTGCCAGCAGCTTACTACCAGAGGTCGACACCGGGGAGCTGTTTTTT
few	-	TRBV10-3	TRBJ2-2	CAISDHRRRNTGELFF	TGTGCCATCAGTGATCACCGGCGGCGGAACACCGGGGAGCTGTTTTTT
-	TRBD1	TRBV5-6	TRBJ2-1	CASSGGTGSPYNEQFF	TGTGCCAGCAGCGGGGGGACAGGGAGTCCCTACAATGAGCAGTTCTTC
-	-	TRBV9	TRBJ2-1	CASSVEGIKDNEQFF	TGTGCCAGCAGCGTAGAGGGGATTAAGGACAATGAGCAGTTCTTC
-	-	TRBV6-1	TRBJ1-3	CASSEVRVGNTIYF	TGTGCCAGCAGTGAAGTCAGGGTTGGAAACACCATATATTTT
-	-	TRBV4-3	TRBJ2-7	CASSQDVQGREQYF	TGCGCCAGCAGCCAAGATGTCCAGGGCCGTGAGCAGTACTTC
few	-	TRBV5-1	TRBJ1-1	CASSYGQTTEAFF	TGCGCCAGCAGCTACGGACAAACCACTGAAGCTTTCTTT
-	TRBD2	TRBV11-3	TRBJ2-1	CASSLPGLAGTQFF	TGTGCCAGCAGCTTACCGGGACTAGCGGGAACGCAGTTCTTC
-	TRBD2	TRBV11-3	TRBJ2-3	CASSSRTSGKHTDTQYF	TGTGCCAGCAGCTCGAGGACTAGCGGGAAACACACAGATACGCAGTATTTT
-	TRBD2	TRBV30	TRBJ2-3	CAGRSGRFSDTQYF	TGTGCCGGAAGGAGCGGGAGGTTCTCAGATACGCAGTATTTT
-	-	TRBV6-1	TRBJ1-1	CASSDQGSPRNTEAFF	TGTGCCAGCAGTGACCAGGGGTCACCGCGGAACACTGAAGCTTTCTTT
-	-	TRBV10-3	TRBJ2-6	CAIPLAGANVLTF	TGTGCCATCCCCCTCGCTGGGGCCAACGTCCTGACTTTC
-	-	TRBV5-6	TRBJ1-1	CASSLRVPGLGNTEAFF	TGTGCCAGCAGCTTGCGGGTCCCCGGATTGGGGAACACTGAAGCTTTCTTT
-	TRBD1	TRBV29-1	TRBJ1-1	CSVGGTGGTEAFF	TGCAGCGTGGGGGGGACAGGGGGAACTGAAGCTTTCTTT
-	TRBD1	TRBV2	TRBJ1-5	CASSGTGGRQPQHF	TGTGCCAGCAGTGGGACAGGGGGCCGGCAGCCCCAGCATTTT